This T cell receptor (beta chain) was retrieved from a study of T cell changes during pregnancy in multiple sclerosis. Assay: immunoSEQ multiplex PCR; the TCRdb copy retains only in-frame clones and omits some. Of tens of thousands of clones listed, around 92% are singletons. Germline loops: CDR1 LGHNA, CDR2 YSLEER. The CDR3 has 15 amino acids. V was clipped by 0 bases and J by 5 bases; unmatched bases: 4. The clonotype originates from a female donor with multiple sclerosis, enrolled in a pregnancy study. This sample comprised CD4+ T cells from peripheral blood mononuclear cells, obtained in the third trimester of pregnancy. The chain recombines TRBV4-3 with TRBJ2-5; the match to TRBD2 covers 9 bases. The DNA of the CDR3 is TGCGCCAGCAGCCAAGAAGCTAGCGGGATTGAGACCCAGTACTTC. It translates to CASSQEASGIETQYF.